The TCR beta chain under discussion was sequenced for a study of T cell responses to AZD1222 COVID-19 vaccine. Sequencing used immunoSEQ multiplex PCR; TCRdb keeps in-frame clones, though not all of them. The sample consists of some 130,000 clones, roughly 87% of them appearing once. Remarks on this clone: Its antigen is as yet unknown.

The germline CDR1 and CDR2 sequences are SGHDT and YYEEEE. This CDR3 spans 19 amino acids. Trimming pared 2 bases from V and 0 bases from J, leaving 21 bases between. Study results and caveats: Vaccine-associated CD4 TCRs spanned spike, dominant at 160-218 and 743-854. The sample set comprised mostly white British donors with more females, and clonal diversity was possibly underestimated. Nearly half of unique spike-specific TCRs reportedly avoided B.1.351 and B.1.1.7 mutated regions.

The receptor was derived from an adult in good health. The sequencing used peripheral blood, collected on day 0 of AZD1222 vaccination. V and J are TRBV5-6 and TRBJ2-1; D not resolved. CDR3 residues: CASSFGGLADGHSYNEQFF. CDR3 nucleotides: TGTGCCAGCAGCTTCGGTGGTTTAGCCGACGGTCACTCCTACAATGAGCAGTTCTTC.